This T cell receptor (beta chain) was sequenced for a study of Graves' ophthalmopathy and Graves' hyperthyroidism. Study observations and caveats: Also, most clonotypes expanded in the thyroid above 0.001 frequency appeared in blood.

Looked up from germline, CDR1 is MNHNS and CDR2 is SASEGT. V was pared by 6 bases and J by 0 bases, with 7 bases of the junction left unmatched. The CDR3 loop spans 15 amino acids. This clonotype was seen at least ten times. As yet, its antigen is unknown. RNA transcripts provided the template for amplifying TCR beta CDR3 regions. A first-round RT-PCR used HTBI primers, followed by a second-round multiplex PCR. MiXCR, run by TCRdb on the multiplex PCR reads, gives a single entry per CDR3 protein. This sample has about 220,000 distinct CDR3 sequences, with about a fifth found just once. This chain links TRBV6-1 with TRBJ2-7, with 8 nucleotides matching TRBD1. This sequence originates from a woman in her forties or fifties with Graves' ophthalmopathy. Input material: peripheral blood. The DNA for the CDR3 is TGTGCCAGCAGCTCAATCGGGACAGGCTCCTACGAGCAGTACTTC. Translating gives CASSSIGTGSYEQYF.